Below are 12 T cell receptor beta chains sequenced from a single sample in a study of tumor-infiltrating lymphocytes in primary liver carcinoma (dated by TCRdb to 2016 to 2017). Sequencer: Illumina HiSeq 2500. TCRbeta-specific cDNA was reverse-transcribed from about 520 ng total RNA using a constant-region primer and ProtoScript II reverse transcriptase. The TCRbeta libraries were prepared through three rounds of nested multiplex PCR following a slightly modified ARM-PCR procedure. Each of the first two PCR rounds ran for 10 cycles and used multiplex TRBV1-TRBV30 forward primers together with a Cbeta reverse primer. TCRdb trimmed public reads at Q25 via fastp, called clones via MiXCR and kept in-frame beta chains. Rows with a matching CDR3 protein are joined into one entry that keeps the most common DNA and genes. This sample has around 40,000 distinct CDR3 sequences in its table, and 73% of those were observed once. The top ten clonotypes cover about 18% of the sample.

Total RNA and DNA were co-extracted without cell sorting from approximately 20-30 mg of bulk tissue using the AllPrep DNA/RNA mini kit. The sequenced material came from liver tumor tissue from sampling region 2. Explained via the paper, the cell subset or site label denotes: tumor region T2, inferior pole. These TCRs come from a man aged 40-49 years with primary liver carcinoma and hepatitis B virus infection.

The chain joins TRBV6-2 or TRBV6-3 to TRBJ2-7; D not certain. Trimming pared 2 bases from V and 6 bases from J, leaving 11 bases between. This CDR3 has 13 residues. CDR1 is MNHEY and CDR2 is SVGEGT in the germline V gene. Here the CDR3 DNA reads TGTGCCAGCAGTTACGTGGTACCTTGCGAGCAGTACTTC. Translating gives CASSYVVPCEQYF.

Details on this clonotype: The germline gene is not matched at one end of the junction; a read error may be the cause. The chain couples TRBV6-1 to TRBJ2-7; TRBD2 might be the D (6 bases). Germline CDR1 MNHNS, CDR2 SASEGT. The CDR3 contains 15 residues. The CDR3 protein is CVSSVSISGSYEQYF. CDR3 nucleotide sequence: TGTGTCAGCAGTGTCTCGATTAGCGGATCCTACGAGCAGTACTTC.

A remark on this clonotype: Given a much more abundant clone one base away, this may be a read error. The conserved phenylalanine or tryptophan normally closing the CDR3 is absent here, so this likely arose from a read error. The CDR3 here is CASSNSVYEQYL. CDR3 nucleotides: TGTGCCAGCAGCAACAGCGTTTACGAGCAGTACCTC. The rearrangement uses TRBV7-9 and TRBJ2-7; D not certain. Germline V lookup: CDR1 SEHNR, CDR2 FQNEAQ (reference sequence). Trimming took off 5 bases at V and 4 bases at J, with 9 bases between the two ends. The length of the CDR3 is 12 residues.

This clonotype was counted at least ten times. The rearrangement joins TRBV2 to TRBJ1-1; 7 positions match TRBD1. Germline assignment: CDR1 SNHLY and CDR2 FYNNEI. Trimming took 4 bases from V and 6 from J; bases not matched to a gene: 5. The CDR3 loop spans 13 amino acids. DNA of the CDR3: TGTGCCAGCAGTGGACAGGGTTTTCCTGAAGCTTTCTTT. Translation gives CASSGQGFPEAFF.

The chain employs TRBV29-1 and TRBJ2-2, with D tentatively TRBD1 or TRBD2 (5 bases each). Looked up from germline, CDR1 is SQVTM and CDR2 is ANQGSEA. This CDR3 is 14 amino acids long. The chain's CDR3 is CGVLGPGPTGELFF. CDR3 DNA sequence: TGCGGTGTCCTCGGTCCGGGGCCCACCGGGGAGCTGTTTTTT.

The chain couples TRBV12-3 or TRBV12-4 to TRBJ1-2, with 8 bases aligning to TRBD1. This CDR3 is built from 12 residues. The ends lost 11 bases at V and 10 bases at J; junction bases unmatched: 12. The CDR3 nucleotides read TGTGCCGTCGAACAGGGGGTCGATGACTACACCTTC. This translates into CAVEQGVDDYTF.

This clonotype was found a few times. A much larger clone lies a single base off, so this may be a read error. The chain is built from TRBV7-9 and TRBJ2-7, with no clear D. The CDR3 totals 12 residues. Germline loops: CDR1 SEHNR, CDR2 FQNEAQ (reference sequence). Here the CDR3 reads CDSSLSADEQYF. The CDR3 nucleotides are TGTGACAGCAGCTTATCTGCTGACGAGCAGTACTTC.

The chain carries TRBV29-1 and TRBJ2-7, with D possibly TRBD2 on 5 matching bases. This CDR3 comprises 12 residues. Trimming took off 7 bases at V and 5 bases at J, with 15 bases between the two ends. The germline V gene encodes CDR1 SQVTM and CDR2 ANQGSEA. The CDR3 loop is CSAPTSSHEQYF. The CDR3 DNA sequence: TGCAGCGCCCCTACTAGTTCCCACGAGCAGTACTTC.

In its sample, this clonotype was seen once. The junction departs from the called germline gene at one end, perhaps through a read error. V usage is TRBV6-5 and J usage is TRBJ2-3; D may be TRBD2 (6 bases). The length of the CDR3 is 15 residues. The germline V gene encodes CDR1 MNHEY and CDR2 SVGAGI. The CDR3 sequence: CASNPGLAETGTQYF. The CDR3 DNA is TGTGCCAGCAACCCAGGATTAGCGGAAACAGGTACGCAGTATTTT.

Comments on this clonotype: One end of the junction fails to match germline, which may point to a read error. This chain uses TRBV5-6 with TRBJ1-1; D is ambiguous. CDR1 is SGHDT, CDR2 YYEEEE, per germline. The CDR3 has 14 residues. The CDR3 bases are TGTGCCAGTAGCTTTCACGGATTTAACAGTGAAGCTTTCTTT. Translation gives CASSFHGFNSEAFF. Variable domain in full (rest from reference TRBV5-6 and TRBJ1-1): DAGVTQSPTHLIKTRGQQVTLRCSPKSGHDTVSWYQQALGQGPQFIFQYYEEEERQRGNFPDRFSGHQFPNYSSELNVNALLLGDSALYLCASSFHGFNSEAFFGQGTRLTVV.

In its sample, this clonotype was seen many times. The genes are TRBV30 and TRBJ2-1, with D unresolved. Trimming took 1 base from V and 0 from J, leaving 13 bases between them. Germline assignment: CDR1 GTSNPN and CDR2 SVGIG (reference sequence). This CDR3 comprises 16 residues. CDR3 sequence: CAWSGSTANSYNEQFF. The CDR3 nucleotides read TGTGCCTGGAGTGGCTCGACTGCCAACTCCTACAATGAGCAGTTCTTC.

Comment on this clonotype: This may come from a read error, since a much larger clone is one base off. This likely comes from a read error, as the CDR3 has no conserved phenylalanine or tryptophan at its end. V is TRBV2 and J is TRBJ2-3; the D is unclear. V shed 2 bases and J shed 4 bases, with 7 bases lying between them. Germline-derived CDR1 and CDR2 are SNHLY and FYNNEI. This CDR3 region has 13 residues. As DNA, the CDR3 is TGTGCCAGCAGTGAATTAGAGGCAGATACGCAGTATCTT. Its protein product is CASSELEADTQYL.